This record covers a single T cell receptor beta chain. This sample was taken from a study of blood T cell repertoires in COVID-19. At the level of the study: Sites across the United States, Italy and Spain contributed samples from acute and convalescent COVID-19.

The authors' processing: Amplified reference gene primers provided the basis for estimating nucleated cell counts. The table came from immunoSEQ multiplex PCR; TCRdb's copy has only in-frame clones and leaves some out. From that table come the V and J calls and clone size; the DNA was used to work out D and trimming. The table lists some 110,000 clones, more than 70% of them singletons, with approximately 5% in the top ten. The V end was cut by 3 bases, the J end by 6 bases, with 9 bases between. This CDR3 has 12 amino acids. Germline-derived CDR1 and CDR2 are LGHDT and YNNKEL (reference sequence). The receptor's source is a human donor in a cohort sampled during active COVID-19. Sequencing input: peripheral blood. V and J are TRBV3-1 (or the pseudogene TRBV3-2) and TRBJ2-7; D is undetermined. The CDR3 region is CASSQATAEQYF. Written as DNA, the CDR3 is TGTGCCAGCAGCCAGGCAACAGCCGAGCAGTACTTC.